This T cell receptor beta chain came from a study of T cell responses to AZD1222 COVID-19 vaccine. Some clones are missing from TCRdb's copy, which holds only in-frame ones; the method was immunoSEQ multiplex PCR. The sample holds some 140,000 clones, roughly 91% seen once. A word on this clone: The antigen is undetermined.

Regarding the study as a whole: Only five to seven AZD1222 recipients were seropositive at baseline.

The CDR3 spans 14 residues. Germline V gene data show CDR1 as MNHEY and CDR2 as SMNVEV (reference sequence). V lost 0 bases to trimming and J lost 1 base, with 4 bases between them. The sequenced sample was peripheral blood, obtained 28 days after the second AZD1222 dose. The TCR comes from an adult who received the AZD1222 COVID-19 vaccine. The chain combines TRBV27 with TRBJ2-1; D not certain. This CDR3 reads CASSLSWSYNEQFF. CDR3 nucleotides: TGTGCCAGCAGTTTATCTTGGTCCTACAATGAGCAGTTCTTC.